This T cell receptor (beta chain) was identified in a study of lymphopenia after photon versus proton radiotherapy. Regarding this clone: As yet, its antigen is unknown.

Method: immunoSEQ multiplex PCR; TCRdb's copy keeps in-frame clones and lacks some. The sample has about 45,000 clones, approximately 85% seen once. Findings and limits, study-wide: Relative stability marked proton patients; photon patients lost diversity and naive cells.

This CDR3 is built from 14 residues. CDR1 is LNHDA and CDR2 is SQIVND in the germline V gene (reference sequence). V and J are TRBV19 and TRBJ1-4, with D unresolved. The TCR sequence derives from a man between 35 and 55 years old with gastric cancer. Sequences were derived from peripheral blood, sampled from a patient treated with photon-based radiotherapy. CDR3 sequence reads: CACVSSATNEKLFF. CDR3 nucleotide sequence: TGTGCTTGCGTCAGTAGTGCAACTAATGAAAAACTGTTTTTT.